Given below is one T cell receptor beta chain in context. The V and J ends lost 1 base and 5 bases, in that order; junction bases with no gene match: 15. The V gene's germline CDR1 is SGHVS and CDR2 FQNEAQ. The CDR3 has 18 amino acids. The data were obtained in a study of control samples from healthy donors and cancer patients. Sequencing used immunoSEQ multiplex PCR; TCRdb keeps in-frame clones, though not all of them. The table has 100,000 to 110,000 clones, roughly 87% seen once. The chain joins TRBV7-8 to TRBJ2-7, with TRBD1 matching 9 bases. Sample: blood. This sequence was found in a woman between 50 and 59 years old in good health. The CDR3 here is CASSLVLGDRDPMHEQYF. Written as DNA, the CDR3 is TGTGCCAGCAGCTTAGTATTAGGGGACAGGGACCCAATGCACGAGCAGTACTTC. The full variable domain, rest sourced from reference TRBV7-8 and TRBJ2-7, is GAGVSQSPRYKVAKRGQDVALRCDPISGHVSLFWYQQALGQGPEFLTYFQNEAQLDKSGLPSDRFFAERPEGSVSTLKIQRTQQEDSAVYLCASSLVLGDRDPMHEQYFGPGTRLTVT.